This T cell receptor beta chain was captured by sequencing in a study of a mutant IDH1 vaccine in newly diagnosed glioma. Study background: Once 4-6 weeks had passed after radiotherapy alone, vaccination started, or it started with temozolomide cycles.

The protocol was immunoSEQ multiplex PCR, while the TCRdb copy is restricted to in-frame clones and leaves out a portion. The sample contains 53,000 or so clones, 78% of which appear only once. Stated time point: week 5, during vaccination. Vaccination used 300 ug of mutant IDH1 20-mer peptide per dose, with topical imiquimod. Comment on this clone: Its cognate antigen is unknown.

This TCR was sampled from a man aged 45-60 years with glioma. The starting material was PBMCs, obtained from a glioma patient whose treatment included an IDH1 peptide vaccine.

CDR3 nucleotides: TGTGCCAGCAGCTTCCGCAAGGGCAAGGCTGAAGCTTTCTTT. It specifies CASSFRKGKAEAFF. V is TRBV5-8 and J is TRBJ1-1; D unresolved. Trimming took off 2 bases at V and 6 bases at J, with 14 bases between the two ends. CDR1 and CDR2 from the germline V gene are SGHTS and YDEGEE. The CDR3 spans 14 residues.